These T cell receptor beta chains were read from a single sample in a study of CD8+ T cells in alopecia areata. The assay was immunoSEQ multiplex PCR, and TCRdb's table has in-frame clones only and misses some. The sample carries 60,000 to 70,000 clones, about 44% recorded once. Sequencing was performed on CD8+ T cells sorted from blood, taken at week 0. These TCRs come from a human donor with alopecia areata. CDR3s include the opening cysteine and the closing phenylalanine or tryptophan. D genes are given only for firm matches. Not all rows give a size; the values are once, few, many and, for expanded clones, a class.

>TRBJ1-2|.|TRBV5-1|TRBD1
TGCGCCAGCAGCCCAGGGGGGTATGGCTACACCTTC
CASSPGGYGYTF
>TRBJ2-2|.|TRBV10-3|.
TGTGCCATCAGTGAGACGAAGCAGGGGTACACCGGGGAGCTGTTTTTT
CAISETKQGYTGELFF
>TRBJ1-1|few|TRBV19|.
TGTGCCAGTAGTAACAGGAAGGCAGGGCAAGTGAACACTGAAGCTTTCTTT
CASSNRKAGQVNTEAFF
>TRBJ2-3|.|TRBV6-6|TRBD1
TGTGCCAGCAGGGACAGGGGTTGGGGAGATACGCAGTATTTT
CASRDRGWGDTQYF
>TRBJ2-7|few|TRBV6-5|TRBD1
TGTGCCAGCAGTGTGACAGGGGACGAGCAGTACTTC
CASSVTGDEQYF
>TRBJ2-7|.|TRBV7-9|.
TGTGCCAGCAGCCCCCGGTCCGTCAAAACCGGGACTTTTGCATTCGAGCAGTACTTC
CASSPRSVKTGTFAFEQYF
>TRBJ2-7|.|TRBV30|.
TGTGCCTGGAGCCTGGCGGGGGAGCAGTACTTC
CAWSLAGEQYF
>TRBJ1-4|.|TRBV4-1|.
TGCGCCAGCAGCCAATTTCAAGCAACTAATGAAAAACTGTTTTTT
CASSQFQATNEKLFF
>TRBJ2-7|.|TRBV6-5|.
TGTGCCAGCAGTTACGGTTCCGATCGCGAGCAGTACTTC
CASSYGSDREQYF
>TRBJ2-7|.|TRBV27|TRBD1
TGTGCCAGCAGTCCAACAGGGACAGGGGTCCACGAGCAGTACTTC
CASSPTGTGVHEQYF
>TRBJ1-2|.|TRBV30|TRBD1
TGTGCCTGGAGTGTACAGGGGGCCTATTATGGCTACACCTTC
CAWSVQGAYYGYTF
>TRBJ1-4|once|TRBV29-1|.
TGCAGCGGCCAAGGGTTCGAACTGTTTTTT
CSGQGFELFF
>TRBJ2-7|few|TRBV5-1|.
TGCGCCAGCAGCTTGGGAGAGGAGCAGTACTTC
CASSLGEEQYF
>TRBJ2-5|few|TRBV7-2|.
TGTGCCAGCAGCGCAGGGACGCGACGCCAAGAGACCCAGTACTTC
CASSAGTRRQETQYF
>TRBJ2-7|few|TRBV29-1|TRBD2
TGCAGCGTTGTTATCGGGACTAGCGGGAGGAAACGCTACGAGCAGTACTTC
CSVVIGTSGRKRYEQYF
>TRBJ1-2|few|TRBV7-9|.
TGTGCCAGCAGCCAGGGACGGTTCGATCCGAACACCTTC
CASSQGRFDPNTF
>TRBJ2-3|.|TRBV9|.
TGTGCCAGCAGCTTACGACGGTCCACAGATACGCAGTATTTT
CASSLRRSTDTQYF
>TRBJ2-6|few|TRBV6-5|.
TGTGCCAGCAGTAACTCTGGGGCCAACGTCCTGACTTTC
CASSNSGANVLTF
>TRBJ2-7|.|TRBV29-1|.
TGCAGCGTTGGGGTGGTAGGGGATTACGAGCAGTACTTC
CSVGVVGDYEQYF
>TRBJ1-5|.|TRBV6-5|.
TGTGCCAGCAGTACAGCCTACAATCAGCCCCAGCATTTT
CASSTAYNQPQHF
>TRBJ2-7|few|TRBV4-1|TRBD2
TGCGCCAGCAGCCAAGTGGTGAGCGGGAGGGCCTACGAGCAGTACTTC
CASSQVVSGRAYEQYF
>TRBJ2-7|many|TRBV4-1|TRBD1
TGCGCCAGCAGCCCTAGTCAGGGGGCCGACGAGCAGTACTTC
CASSPSQGADEQYF
>TRBJ2-1|.|TRBV29-1|.
TGCAGCGTTGAAGAGTTAGCGCACGAACGGTTCTTC
CSVEELAHERFF
>TRBJ1-2|.|TRBV6-5|TRBD1
TGTGCCAGCAGTGGACAGGGGGCCTTCTATGGCTACACCTTC
CASSGQGAFYGYTF
>TRBJ2-3|.|TRBV6-5|.
TGTGCCAGCAGTTACGGAGATCGCACAGATACGCAGTATTTT
CASSYGDRTDTQYF
>TRBJ2-1|many|TRBV9|TRBD2
TGTGCCAGCAGCGTAGGTCTAGCGGGAGTGGGCAATGAGCAGTTCTTC
CASSVGLAGVGNEQFF
>TRBJ1-2|.|TRBV30|.
TGTGCCTGGGACGTGCAGGGAGGCTATGGCTACACCTTC
CAWDVQGGYGYTF
>TRBJ2-1|.|TRBV9|TRBD2
TGTGCCAGCAGCGTAGTGGGACTAGCGTCCTACAATGAGCAGTTCTTC
CASSVVGLASYNEQFF
>TRBJ2-7|.|TRBV9|TRBD2
TGTGCCAGCAGCATCGGGGGGGCCTTATCCTACGAGCAGTACTTC
CASSIGGALSYEQYF
>TRBJ2-3|few|TRBV7-2|TRBD2
TGTGCCAGCAGCGCCCTAGCGGGCCCTCTCCAGGGTTTT
CASSALAGPLQGF
>TRBJ2-1|.|TRBV18|.
TGTGCCAGCAGTTACACACGGGAAGGCAATGAGCAGTTCTTC
CASSYTREGNEQFF
>TRBJ2-7|.|TRBV10-3|.
TGTGCCGCCGACCCTACTAGTCGCGCCTACGAGCAGTACTTC
CAADPTSRAYEQYF
>TRBJ2-2|.|TRBV6-1|TRBD1
TGTGCCAGCAGTGCAGGGACAGGGAACACCGGGGAGCTGTTTTTT
CASSAGTGNTGELFF
>TRBJ2-1|.|TRBV29-1|.
TGCAGCGCAAGAGACTCCTCTCCCTACAATGAGCAGTTCTTC
CSARDSSPYNEQFF
>TRBJ2-7|.|TRBV4-3|TRBD1
TGCGCCAGCAGCCAAGCCGGGACAGGGGGCTACGAGCAGTACTTC
CASSQAGTGGYEQYF
>TRBJ2-7|.|TRBV27|TRBD2
TGTGCCAGCAGTTTGCGGGAGCGGCCTTACGAGCAGTACTTC
CASSLRERPYEQYF
>TRBJ2-1|.|TRBV29-1|.
TGCAGCGTAGCACACCGGGTGGAAAGTGAGCAGTTCTTC
CSVAHRVESEQFF
>TRBJ2-7|once|TRBV9|TRBD2
TGTGCCAGCAGCGTAGCGGGGACTAGCGGAGGATACGAGCAGTACTTC
CASSVAGTSGGYEQYF
>TRBJ2-1|.|TRBV7-6|TRBD1
TGTGCCAGCAGCCCTACCGACAGGGTCTGGAATGAGCAGTTCTTC
CASSPTDRVWNEQFF
>TRBJ2-1|.|TRBV29-1|TRBD2
TGCAGCGTTGATGGACTAGCGGGAGGTGACAATGAGCAGTTCTTC
CSVDGLAGGDNEQFF
>TRBJ1-4|few|TRBV7-9|TRBD1
TGTGCCAGCAGCTTCCGGGACAGGGATGAAAAACTGTTTTTT
CASSFRDRDEKLFF
>TRBJ2-7|.|TRBV6-1|.
TGTGCCAGCAGTGACCCTCCCAAGCAGTACTTC
CASSDPPKQYF
>TRBJ2-7|.|TRBV6-6|.
TGTGCCAGCAGCCCAGGTTTCCACGAGCAGTACTTC
CASSPGFHEQYF
>TRBJ2-7|.|TRBV7-9|.
TGTGCCAGCAGCTCCACGTCCCGAGGGGACCTGGAGCAGTACTTC
CASSSTSRGDLEQYF
>TRBJ1-1|few|TRBV29-1|.
TGCAGCGCCGGCAAGGCTGAAGCTTTCTTT
CSAGKAEAFF
>TRBJ2-4|.|TRBV27|.
TGTGCCAGCAGTTTATCGATAGCCAAAAACATTCAGTACTTC
CASSLSIAKNIQYF
>TRBJ2-7|few|TRBV7-9|.
TGTGCCAGCAGCTTAGTTCTGTTGGTACGCGGGGACTTAGCGGAGCAGTACTTC
CASSLVLLVRGDLAEQYF
>TRBJ2-7|.|TRBV29-1|TRBD1
TGCAGCGTTGAAGAAAGAGCAGGGGGTTACGAGCAGTACTTC
CSVEERAGGYEQYF
>TRBJ2-1|.|TRBV14|TRBD2
TGTGCCAGCAGCCATCCTAGCGGGAGTCCCAATGAGCAGTTCTTC
CASSHPSGSPNEQFF
>TRBJ1-1|few|TRBV4-1|.
TGCGCCAGCAGCCAAGAGGGGCGTGAAGCTTTCTTT
CASSQEGREAFF